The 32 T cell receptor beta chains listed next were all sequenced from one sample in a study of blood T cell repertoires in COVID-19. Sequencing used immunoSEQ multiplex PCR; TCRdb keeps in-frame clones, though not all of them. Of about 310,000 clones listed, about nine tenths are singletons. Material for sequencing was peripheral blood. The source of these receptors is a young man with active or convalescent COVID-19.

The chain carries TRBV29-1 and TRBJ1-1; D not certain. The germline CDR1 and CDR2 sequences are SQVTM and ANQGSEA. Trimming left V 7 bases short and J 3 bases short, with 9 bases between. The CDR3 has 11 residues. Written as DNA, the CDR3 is TGCAGCGCCCAGGTCTACACTGAAGCTTTCTTT. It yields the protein CSAQVYTEAFF.

This chain's CDR3 is CASSERGGEGYQPQHF. CDR3 DNA: TGTGCCAGCAGTGAACGGGGGGGAGAAGGCTATCAGCCCCAGCATTTT. The rearrangement links TRBV2 to TRBJ1-5; D is possibly TRBD1 (5 bases). The germline V gene encodes CDR1 SNHLY and CDR2 FYNNEI. The CDR3 length is 16 residues. Trimming cost V 2 bases and J 5 bases, with 16 bases left between them.

The CDR3 bases are TGTGCCAGCAGTCTAGGGGAGGCCGGGGAGCTGTTTTTT. Translating gives CASSLGEAGELFF. The V and J genes are TRBV6-2 or TRBV6-3 and TRBJ2-2; TRBD2 might be the D (6 bases). The V end lost 5 bases, the J end lost 6 bases, and 10 bases lay between the germline ends. Germline values: CDR1 MNHEY, CDR2 SVGEGT. The CDR3 runs 13 residues.

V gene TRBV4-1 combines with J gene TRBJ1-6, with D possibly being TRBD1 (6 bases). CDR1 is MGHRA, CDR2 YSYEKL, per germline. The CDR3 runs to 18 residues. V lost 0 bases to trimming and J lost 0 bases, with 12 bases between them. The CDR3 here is CASSQDSGRGSYNSPLHF. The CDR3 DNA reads TGCGCCAGCAGCCAAGATTCGGGCAGGGGCTCCTATAATTCACCCCTCCACTTT.

CDR3 sequence (DNA): TGTGCCAGCAGCACAGGCTGGGGCTACGATTCACCCCTCCACTTT. Protein: CASSTGWGYDSPLHF. The chain combines TRBV9 with TRBJ1-6, with a possible D match to TRBD1 (5 bases). Germline assignment: CDR1 SGDLS and CDR2 YYNGEE. This CDR3 has 15 residues. Trimming pared 4 bases from V and 8 bases from J, leaving 16 bases between.

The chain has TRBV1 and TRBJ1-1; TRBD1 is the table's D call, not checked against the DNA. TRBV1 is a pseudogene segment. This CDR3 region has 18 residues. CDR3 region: CTSSQDRGWGYHNTEAFF. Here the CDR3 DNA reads TGCACCAGCAGCCAAGATAGGGGGTGGGGTTATCATAACACTGAAGCTTTCTTT.

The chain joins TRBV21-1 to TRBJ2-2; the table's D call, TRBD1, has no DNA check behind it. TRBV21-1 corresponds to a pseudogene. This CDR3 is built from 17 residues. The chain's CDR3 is CASSKRGTSANTGELFF. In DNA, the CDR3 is TGTGCCAGCAGCAAAAGGGGCACCAGCGCGAACACCGGGGAGCTGTTTTTT.

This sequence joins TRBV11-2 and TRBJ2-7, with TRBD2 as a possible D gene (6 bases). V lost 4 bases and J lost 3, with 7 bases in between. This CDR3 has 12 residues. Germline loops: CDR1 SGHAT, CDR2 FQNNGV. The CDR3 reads CASSWEDYEQYF. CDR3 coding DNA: TGTGCCAGCAGCTGGGAGGACTACGAGCAGTACTTC.

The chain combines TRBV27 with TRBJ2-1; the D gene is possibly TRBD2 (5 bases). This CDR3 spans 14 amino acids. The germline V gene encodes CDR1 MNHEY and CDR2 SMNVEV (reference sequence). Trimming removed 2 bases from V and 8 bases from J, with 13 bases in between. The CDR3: CASSLSGVGDEQFF. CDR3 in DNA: TGTGCCAGCAGTTTAAGCGGAGTCGGGGATGAGCAGTTCTTC.

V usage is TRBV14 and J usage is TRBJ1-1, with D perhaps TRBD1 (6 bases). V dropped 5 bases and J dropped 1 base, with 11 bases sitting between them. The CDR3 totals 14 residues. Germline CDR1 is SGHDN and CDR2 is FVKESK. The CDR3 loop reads CASSARGGNTEAFF. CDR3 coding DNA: TGTGCCAGCAGCGCCCGAGGGGGGAACACTGAAGCTTTCTTT.

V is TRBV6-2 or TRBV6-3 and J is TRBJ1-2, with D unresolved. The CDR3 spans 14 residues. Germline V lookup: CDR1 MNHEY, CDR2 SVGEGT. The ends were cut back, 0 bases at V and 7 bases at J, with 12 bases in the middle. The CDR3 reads CASSYSFDTGGYTF. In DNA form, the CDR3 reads TGTGCCAGCAGTTACTCGTTCGATACTGGTGGCTACACCTTC.

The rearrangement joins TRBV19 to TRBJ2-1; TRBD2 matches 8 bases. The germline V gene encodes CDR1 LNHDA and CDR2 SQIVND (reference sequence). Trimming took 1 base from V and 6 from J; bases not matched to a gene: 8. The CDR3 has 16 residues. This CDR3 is CASSIALGLGTNEQFF. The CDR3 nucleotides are TGTGCCAGTAGTATAGCCCTGGGACTAGGCACCAATGAGCAGTTCTTC.

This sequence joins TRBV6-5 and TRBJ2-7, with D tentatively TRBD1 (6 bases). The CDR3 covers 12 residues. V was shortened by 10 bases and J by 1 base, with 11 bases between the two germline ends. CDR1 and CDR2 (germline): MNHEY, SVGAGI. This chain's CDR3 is CAIVGGSYEQYF. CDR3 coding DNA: TGTGCCATCGTAGGGGGATCCTACGAGCAGTACTTC.

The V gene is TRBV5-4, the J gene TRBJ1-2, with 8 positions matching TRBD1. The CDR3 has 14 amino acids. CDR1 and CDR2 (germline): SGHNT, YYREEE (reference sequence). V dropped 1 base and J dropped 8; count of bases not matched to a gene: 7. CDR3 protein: CASSLLGQGRGYTF. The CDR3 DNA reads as TGTGCCAGCAGCTTGCTCGGACAGGGACGGGGCTACACCTTC.

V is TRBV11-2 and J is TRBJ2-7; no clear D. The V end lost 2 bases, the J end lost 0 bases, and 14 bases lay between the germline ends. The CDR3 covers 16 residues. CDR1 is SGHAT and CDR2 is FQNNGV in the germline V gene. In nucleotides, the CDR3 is TGTGCCAGCAGCTTATTCCAGGAAAGCTTCTCCTACGAGCAGTACTTC. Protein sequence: CASSLFQESFSYEQYF. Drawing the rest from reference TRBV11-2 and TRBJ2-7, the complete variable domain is EAGVAQSPRYKIIEKRQSVAFWCNPISGHATLYWYQQILGQGPKLLIQFQNNGVVDDSQLPKDRFSAERLKGVDSTLKIQPAKLEDSAVYLCASSLFQESFSYEQYFGPGTRLTVT.

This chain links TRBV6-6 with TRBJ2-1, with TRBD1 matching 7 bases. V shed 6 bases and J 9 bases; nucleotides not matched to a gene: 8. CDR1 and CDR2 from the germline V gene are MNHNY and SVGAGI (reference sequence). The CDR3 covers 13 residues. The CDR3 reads CASSQLQGSEQFF. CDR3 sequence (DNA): TGTGCCAGCAGCCAATTACAGGGGAGTGAGCAGTTCTTC.

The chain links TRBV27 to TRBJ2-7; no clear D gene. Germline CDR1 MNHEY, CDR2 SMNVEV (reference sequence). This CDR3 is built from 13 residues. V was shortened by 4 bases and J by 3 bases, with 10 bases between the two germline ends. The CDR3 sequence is CASSSVNYYEQYF. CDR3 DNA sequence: TGTGCCAGCAGTTCGGTTAATTACTACGAGCAGTACTTC.

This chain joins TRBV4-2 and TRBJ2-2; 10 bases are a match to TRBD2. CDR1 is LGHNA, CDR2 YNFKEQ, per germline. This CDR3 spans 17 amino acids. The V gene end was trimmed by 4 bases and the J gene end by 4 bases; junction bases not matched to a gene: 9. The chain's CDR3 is CASSPVGLAEVTGELFF. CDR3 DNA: TGTGCCAGCAGCCCCGTCGGACTAGCGGAGGTCACCGGGGAGCTGTTTTTT.

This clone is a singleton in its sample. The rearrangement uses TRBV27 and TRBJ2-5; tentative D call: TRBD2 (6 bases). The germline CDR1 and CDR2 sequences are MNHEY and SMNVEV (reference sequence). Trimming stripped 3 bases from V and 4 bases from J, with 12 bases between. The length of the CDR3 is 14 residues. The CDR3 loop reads CASSFDGSGETQYF. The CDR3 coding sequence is TGTGCCAGCAGTTTTGACGGGAGCGGAGAGACCCAGTACTTC.

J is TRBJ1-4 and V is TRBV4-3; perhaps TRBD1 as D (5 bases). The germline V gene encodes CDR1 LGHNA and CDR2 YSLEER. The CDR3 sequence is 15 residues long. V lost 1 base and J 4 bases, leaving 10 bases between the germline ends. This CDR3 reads CASSQGTGRNEKLFF. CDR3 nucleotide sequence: TGCGCCAGCAGCCAAGGTACAGGTCGTAATGAAAAACTGTTTTTT.

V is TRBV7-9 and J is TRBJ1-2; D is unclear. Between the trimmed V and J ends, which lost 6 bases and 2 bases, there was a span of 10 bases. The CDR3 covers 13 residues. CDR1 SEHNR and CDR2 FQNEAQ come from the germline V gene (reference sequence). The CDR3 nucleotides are TGTGCCAGCAGGGAAACAGAGAACTATGGCTACACCTTC. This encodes CASRETENYGYTF. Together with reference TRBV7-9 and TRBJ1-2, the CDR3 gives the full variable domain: DTGVSQNPRHKITKRGQNVTFRCDPISEHNRLYWYRQTLGQGPEFLTYFQNEAQLEKSRLLSDRFSAERPKGSFSTLEIQRTEQGDSAMYLCASRETENYGYTFGSGTRLTVV.

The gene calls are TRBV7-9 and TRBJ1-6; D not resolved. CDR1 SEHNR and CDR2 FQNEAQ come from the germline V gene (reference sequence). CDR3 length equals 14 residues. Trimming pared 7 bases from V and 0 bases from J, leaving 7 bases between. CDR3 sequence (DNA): TGTGCCAGCATGGAGAGCTCCTATAATTCACCCCTCCACTTT. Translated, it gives CASMESSYNSPLHF.

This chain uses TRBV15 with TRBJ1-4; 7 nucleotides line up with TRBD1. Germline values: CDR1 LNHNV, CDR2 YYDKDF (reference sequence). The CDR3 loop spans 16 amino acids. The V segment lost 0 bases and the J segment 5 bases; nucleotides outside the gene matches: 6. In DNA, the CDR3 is TGTGCCACCAGCAGAGATTGGGACAGCGTCAATGAAAAACTGTTTTTT. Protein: CATSRDWDSVNEKLFF.

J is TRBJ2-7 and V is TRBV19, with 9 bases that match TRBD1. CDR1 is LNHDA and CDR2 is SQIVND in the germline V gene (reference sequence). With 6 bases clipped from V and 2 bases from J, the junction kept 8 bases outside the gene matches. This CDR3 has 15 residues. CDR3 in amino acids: CASSTAGTGTYEQYF. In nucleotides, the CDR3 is TGTGCCAGTAGCACAGCCGGGACAGGGACCTACGAGCAGTACTTC. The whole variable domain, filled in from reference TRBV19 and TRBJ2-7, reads DGGITQSPKYLFRKEGQNVTLSCEQNLNHDAMYWYRQDPGQGLRLIYYSQIVNDFQKGDIAEGYSVSREKKESFPLTVTSAQKNPTAFYLCASSTAGTGTYEQYFGPGTRLTVT.

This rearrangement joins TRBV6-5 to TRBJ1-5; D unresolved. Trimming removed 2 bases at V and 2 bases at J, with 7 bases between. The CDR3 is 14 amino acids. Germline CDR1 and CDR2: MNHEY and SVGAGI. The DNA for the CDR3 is TGTGCCAGCAGTTACAGGCAGGGCAATCAGCCCCAGCATTTT. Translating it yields CASSYRQGNQPQHF.

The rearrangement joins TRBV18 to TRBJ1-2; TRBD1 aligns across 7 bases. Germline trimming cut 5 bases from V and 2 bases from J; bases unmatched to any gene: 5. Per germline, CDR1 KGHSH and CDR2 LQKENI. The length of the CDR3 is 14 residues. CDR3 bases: TGTGCCAGCTCAGACAGGGCACAAAACTATGGCTACACCTTC. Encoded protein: CASSDRAQNYGYTF. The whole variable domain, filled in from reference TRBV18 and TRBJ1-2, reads NAGVMQNPRHLVRRRGQEARLRCSPMKGHSHVYWYRQLPEEGLKFMVYLQKENIIDESGMPKERFSAEFPKEGPSILRIQQVVRGDSAAYFCASSDRAQNYGYTFGSGTRLTVV.

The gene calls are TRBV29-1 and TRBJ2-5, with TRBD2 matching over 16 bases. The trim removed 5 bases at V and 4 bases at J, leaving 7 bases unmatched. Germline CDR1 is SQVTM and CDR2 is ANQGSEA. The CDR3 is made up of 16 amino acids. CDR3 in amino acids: CSVRPGTSGRAETQYF. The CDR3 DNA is TGCAGCGTTCGTCCCGGGACTAGCGGGAGGGCAGAGACCCAGTACTTC.

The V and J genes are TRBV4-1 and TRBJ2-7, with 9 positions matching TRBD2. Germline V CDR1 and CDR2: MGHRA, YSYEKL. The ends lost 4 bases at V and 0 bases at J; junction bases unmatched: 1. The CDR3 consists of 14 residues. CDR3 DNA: TGCGCCAGCAGCCCAGCGGGGGGCTCCTACGAGCAGTACTTC. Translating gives CASSPAGGSYEQYF.

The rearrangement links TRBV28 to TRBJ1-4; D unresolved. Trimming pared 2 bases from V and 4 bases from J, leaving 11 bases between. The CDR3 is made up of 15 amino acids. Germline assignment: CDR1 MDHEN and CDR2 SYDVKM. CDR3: CASSLLGPVNEKLFF. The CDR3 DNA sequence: TGTGCCAGCAGTTTACTTGGTCCAGTTAATGAAAAACTGTTTTTT.

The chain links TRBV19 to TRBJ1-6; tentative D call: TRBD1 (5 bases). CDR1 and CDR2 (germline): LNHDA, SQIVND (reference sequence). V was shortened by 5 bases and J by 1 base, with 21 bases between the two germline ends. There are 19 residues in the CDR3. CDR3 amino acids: CASSPGMIFLRSYNSPLHF. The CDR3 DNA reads TGTGCCAGTAGTCCAGGGATGATCTTTTTGAGGTCCTATAATTCACCCCTCCACTTT.

The chain's CDR3 is CARPLTGNQPQHF. The CDR3 region has the DNA TGTGCCCGACCTTTAACAGGGAATCAGCCCCAGCATTTT. The rearrangement joins TRBV21-1 to TRBJ1-5; the table's D gene call, TRBD1, was not cross checked with the DNA. TRBV21-1 is a listed pseudogene. The CDR3 spans 13 residues.

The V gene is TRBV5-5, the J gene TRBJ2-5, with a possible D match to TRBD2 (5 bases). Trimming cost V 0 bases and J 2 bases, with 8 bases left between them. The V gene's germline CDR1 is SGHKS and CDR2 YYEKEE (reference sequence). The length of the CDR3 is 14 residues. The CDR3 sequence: CASSLVPGQETQYF. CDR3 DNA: TGTGCCAGCAGCTTGGTTCCGGGGCAAGAGACCCAGTACTTC.